These T cell receptor beta chains were read from a single sample in a study of blood T cell repertoires in COVID-19. TCRdb keeps only in-frame clones here, not all; method: immunoSEQ multiplex PCR. The sample lists approximately 280,000 clones; around nine tenths were seen once. The sequenced sample was PBMCs or T cells enriched from blood (not recorded which). The receptors stem from a young woman who had recovered from COVID-19. Both conserved end residues are part of each CDR3. D genes are given only for firm matches. Size is omitted from some rows. Given values are once, few, many or a class for expanded clones.

CDR3 length	V gene	J gene	clone size	D gene	CDR3 DNA	CDR3 protein
14	TRBV14	TRBJ1-1	NA	TRBD1	TGTGCCAGCAGCCAAGACAGGGGGTTTAGTGAAGCTTTCTTT	CASSQDRGFSEAFF
15	TRBV5-1	TRBJ2-3	NA	TRBD1	TGCGCCAGCAGCCCGCGACAGGGAGACACAGATACGCAGTATTTT	CASSPRQGDTDTQYF
14	TRBV15	TRBJ1-1	NA	TRBD1	TGTGCCACCAGCGGGACAGGAACGAACACTGAAGCTTTCTTT	CATSGTGTNTEAFF
16	TRBV5-1	TRBJ2-2	NA	TRBD1	TGCGCCAGCAGCTTTAATCCCAGGGGGTGGACCGGGGAGCTGTTTTTT	CASSFNPRGWTGELFF
15	TRBV5-1	TRBJ1-5	once	NA	TGCGCCAGCAGGCCCGGAGACAGACCCAATCAGCCCCAGCATTTT	CASRPGDRPNQPQHF
15	TRBV5-1	TRBJ1-2	NA	TRBD1	TGCGCCAGCAGCGCAGGACAGGGGGTCGACTATGGCTACACCTTC	CASSAGQGVDYGYTF
14	TRBV3-1/TRBV3-2	TRBJ1-2	NA	TRBD1	TGTGCCAGCAGTCGACAGGGGACGGTCTATGGCTACACCTTC	CASSRQGTVYGYTF
14	TRBV4-1	TRBJ1-3	few	NA	TGCGCCAGCAGCCAAGGGGACTTGGGAAACACCATATATTTT	CASSQGDLGNTIYF
17	TRBV28	TRBJ2-3	NA	NA	TGTGCCAGCAGTTTAAATCGGGGCGGGGGCTTCACAGATACGCAGTATTTT	CASSLNRGGGFTDTQYF
14	TRBV9	TRBJ1-3	NA	TRBD1	TGTGCCAGCAGCGCGTGGACAGGACGGAACACCATATATTTT	CASSAWTGRNTIYF
17	TRBV3-1/TRBV3-2	TRBJ2-3	NA	TRBD2	TGTGCCAGCAGCCAAGAAGGACTAGCGGGGTCCCTGGATACGCAGTATTTT	CASSQEGLAGSLDTQYF
17	TRBV18	TRBJ2-4	NA	NA	TGTGCCAGCTCAATCCGGACAGACCCCTTAGCCAAAAACATTCAGTACTTC	CASSIRTDPLAKNIQYF
14	TRBV27	TRBJ1-3	NA	NA	TGTGCCAGCAGTTTTGGGGGGAGTGGAAACACCATATATTTT	CASSFGGSGNTIYF
14	TRBV20-1	TRBJ1-1	NA	NA	TGCAGTGCTAGTCTCCCAGGGAGGATCACTGAAGCTTTCTTT	CSASLPGRITEAFF
19	TRBV12-5	TRBJ1-1	NA	TRBD1	TGTGCTAGTGGTCCCCAGAGGAGGGGGCTGGCTGTGATGAACACTGAAGCTTTCTTT	CASGPQRRGLAVMNTEAFF
14	TRBV4-3	TRBJ1-2	NA	NA	TGCGCCAGCAGCCAAGCTCTAACAGGATATGGCTACACCTTC	CASSQALTGYGYTF
13	TRBV29-1	TRBJ1-1	NA	TRBD1	TGCAGCGCTAGGGGGCTTGGGAACACTGAAGCTTTCTTT	CSARGLGNTEAFF
13	TRBV2	TRBJ1-2	NA	NA	TGTGCCAGCAGTGTGGAGAGGGCTGGCGGCTACACCTTC	CASSVERAGGYTF
16	TRBV5-4	TRBJ2-7	NA	TRBD2	TGTGCCAGCAGCTTGGGACTAGCGGGGGGGATCGACGAGCAGTACTTC	CASSLGLAGGIDEQYF
17	TRBV11-2	TRBJ2-7	NA	NA	TGTGCCAGCAGCTTACCCCCCCGTGTCCCCAGCTCCTACGAGCAGTACTTC	CASSLPPRVPSSYEQYF
13	TRBV19	TRBJ1-5	NA	TRBD1	TGTGCCAGTGAAACAGGGGGGAAGCAGCCCCAGCATTTT	CASETGGKQPQHF
17	TRBV3-1/TRBV3-2	TRBJ2-2	once	NA	TGTGCCAGCAGCCAAGATCGGGAGACTAGGGCCACCGGGGAGCTGTTTTTT	CASSQDRETRATGELFF
19	TRBV19	TRBJ2-3	once	TRBD2	TGTGCCAGTAGTATAAGTGGCGGGAGGGCCCTCGGACCCACAGATACGCAGTATTTT	CASSISGGRALGPTDTQYF
15	TRBV7-8	TRBJ2-5	NA	NA	TGTGCCAGCAGCTTACTGGCCTTAAGTACGGAGACCCAGTACTTC	CASSLLALSTETQYF
15	TRBV6-6	TRBJ2-7	NA	TRBD1	TGTGCCAGCAGTTCGTTGGGACAGCCCCCCTACGAGCAGTACTTC	CASSSLGQPPYEQYF
14	TRBV2	TRBJ2-1	few	TRBD1	TGTGCCAGCAGCCGGACAGGGGCCTACAATGAGCAGTTCTTC	CASSRTGAYNEQFF
15	TRBV4-3	TRBJ2-6	NA	NA	TGCGCCAGCAGCCAAGACCCGACAGGGGCCAACGTCCTGACTTTC	CASSQDPTGANVLTF
14	TRBV30	TRBJ1-2	NA	NA	TGTGCCCGATACTCGGGGTCGGGAAACTATGGCTACACCTTC	CARYSGSGNYGYTF
15	TRBV28	TRBJ2-3	NA	NA	TGTGCCAGCAGCCGTGACCGGGGGGCAGCAGATACGCAGTATTTT	CASSRDRGAADTQYF
15	TRBV19	TRBJ1-6	NA	TRBD1	TGTGCCAGTAGCCGGACAGGGGCGCAAAATTCACCCCTCCACTTT	CASSRTGAQNSPLHF
16	TRBV3-1/TRBV3-2	TRBJ2-5	NA	NA	TGTGCCAGCAGCCAAGATTCTAGCGCGGGATTTGAGACCCAGTACTTC	CASSQDSSAGFETQYF
17	TRBV30	TRBJ2-7	once	NA	TGTGCCTGGACCCCCTACCTGCGGTATCAACTCGACTACGAGCAGTACTTC	CAWTPYLRYQLDYEQYF
18	TRBV19	TRBJ1-1	NA	TRBD1	TGTGCCAGTAGCCGTACTGCAGGCCCGGGACAGATTAACACTGAAGCTTTCTTT	CASSRTAGPGQINTEAFF
15	TRBV9	TRBJ2-2	NA	NA	TGTGCCAGCAGAGAAGGGGATTATGCCACCGGGGAGCTGTTTTTT	CASREGDYATGELFF
12	TRBV27	TRBJ2-7	NA	NA	TGTGCCAGCAGTCCCGGGACCTACGAGCAGTACTTC	CASSPGTYEQYF
14	TRBV27	TRBJ1-5	NA	TRBD1	TGTGCCAGCAACTCACAGGGGGCGTATCAGCCCCAGCATTTT	CASNSQGAYQPQHF
15	TRBV7-9	TRBJ1-4	NA	TRBD1	TGTGCCAGCAGCCAGGGGACAGGGGGCCCTGAAAAACTGTTTTTT	CASSQGTGGPEKLFF
14	TRBV7-8	TRBJ2-5	once	NA	TGTGCCAGCAACGTCAACAGGGCATCGGAGACCCAGTACTTC	CASNVNRASETQYF
14	TRBV13	TRBJ2-7	NA	NA	TGTGCCAGCAGCTTAGGGCTATCTAGGAGGGAGCAGTACTTC	CASSLGLSRREQYF
14	TRBV30	TRBJ1-2	NA	TRBD1	TGTGCCTGGAGTTTCACAGGGGACGGCTATGGCTACACCTTC	CAWSFTGDGYGYTF
13	TRBV14	TRBJ2-1	NA	NA	TGTGCCAGCAAAGGCGGGCCGATTCAGGAGCAGTTCTTC	CASKGGPIQEQFF
14	TRBV5-5	TRBJ2-3	NA	NA	TGTGCCAGCAGCCCAGGGACTAGCACAGATACGCAGTATTTT	CASSPGTSTDTQYF
14	TRBV28	TRBJ2-5	NA	NA	TGTGCCAGCAGTTCAGGGCTGGGGCAAGAGACCCAGTACTTC	CASSSGLGQETQYF
13	TRBV27	TRBJ2-5	NA	NA	TGTGCCAGCAGTCCCTATTCCCAAGAGACCCAGTACTTC	CASSPYSQETQYF
14	TRBV27	TRBJ1-4	NA	NA	TGTGCCAGCAGTGGAGGGACTCACGGTGAAAAACTGTTTTTT	CASSGGTHGEKLFF
14	TRBV9	TRBJ1-5	NA	NA	TGTGCCAGCAGCGACGGGGATAGCAATCAGCCCCAGCATTTT	CASSDGDSNQPQHF
14	TRBV6-5	TRBJ1-5	once	NA	TGTGCCAGCAGTTCGGGTGGGTATTATCAGCCCCAGCATTTT	CASSSGGYYQPQHF
12	TRBV6-5	TRBJ1-1	NA	TRBD1	TGTGCCAGCAGGGGGGACAGATCTGAAGCTTTCTTT	CASRGDRSEAFF
14	TRBV29-1	TRBJ1-1	NA	NA	TGCAGCGTTGAAGGGCAGGGGATGTACACTGAAGCTTTCTTT	CSVEGQGMYTEAFF
15	TRBV4-1	TRBJ2-7	NA	TRBD1	TGCGCCAGCAGCCAAGGGGGACAGGGGTCCTACGAGCAGTACTTC	CASSQGGQGSYEQYF
15	TRBV11-2	TRBJ2-5	NA	NA	TGTGCCAGCAGCCGTATTATCAGGGGTCAAGAGACCCAGTACTTC	CASSRIIRGQETQYF
16	TRBV4-3	TRBJ2-1	few	TRBD2	TGCGCCAGCAGCCGCCAGACTAGCGGGGTTAACAATGAGCAGTTCTTC	CASSRQTSGVNNEQFF
14	TRBV30	TRBJ2-6	NA	TRBD1	TGTGCCTGGAGCGAGACAGGGGGCGGAAACGTCCTGACTTTC	CAWSETGGGNVLTF
17	TRBV10-3	TRBJ1-6	NA	NA	TGTGCCATCAGTGAGTCGATCGAGGGCTCCTATAATTCACCCCTCCACTTT	CAISESIEGSYNSPLHF
17	TRBV9	TRBJ2-7	NA	TRBD2	TGTGCCAGCAGCCCAGCCGGACTAGCGGGGGGGCTTTACGAGCAGTACTTC	CASSPAGLAGGLYEQYF